This T cell receptor beta chain was identified in a study of cytomegalovirus exposure and HLA in healthy donors (dated by TCRdb to about 2017). Concerning the study at large: According to a later analysis, the 120 or so validation repertoires were produced on the same platform as the 600 to 850 repertoires of the first cohort. A separate validation cohort of 100 to 150 different subjects was used in addition to the roughly 700-subject first cohort. High-throughput TCR immunosequencing, statistical association of individual TCRs with disease status, and machine learning were combined to predict cytomegalovirus infection status. The study aimed to test whether signatures of past pathogen exposure could be identified by cataloging public T cell receptors.

As concerns this clone: The target of this receptor is not known. Qualities for individual bases were not recorded, and no much larger clone is one base off.

Separate from the approximately 690-subject first cohort, the validation cohort of 95 to 150 subjects was the group to which the donors belonged. Library prep was done by the immunoSEQ multiplex PCR assay. Concerning the study's data processing: To diagnose cytomegalovirus status from the catalog of TCR beta chain sequences, a statistical classification framework was built. Entries here come from immuneACCESS through TCRdb and include only in-frame sequences with V and J called. Some clones fail to appear in such tables; in the studies checked, an unresolved V gene covers under half of the shortfall, and the cause of the remainder is unknown. D and trimming come from the DNA, and the V and J calls and clone size come from that table. The sample table shows over 150,000 clones, and 65% to 90% are seen once. Approximately 20% of the sample is held by the ten biggest clonotypes. Results and caveats for the whole study, not just this receptor: Across donors, most TCR sequences were observed very rarely, whereas some public TCRs were present in many individuals. The validation cohort had no HLA typing available for a later analysis, so co-occurrence within that cohort was assessed over all 120 or so repertoires. In vitro tests confirmed that a few of the cytomegalovirus-associated TCR beta chains recognize cytomegalovirus antigens. The classifier was reported to diagnose cytomegalovirus status with high specificity and sensitivity in both the original and validation cohorts. The study listed 164 TCR beta chains as associated with cytomegalovirus. Of the cluster scores, 90% to 95% were above 0 in a later analysis, which found that TCRs clustered in the first cohort also tended to co-occur in the approximately 130 validation repertoires. The authors suggested that the approach could potentially be extended to other disease states and immunological phenotypes.

Measured from the cysteine to the phenylalanine, the CDR3 is 17 residues long. The sequence is cut down to CDR3 DNA, 51 bases in frame from base 1. The germline V end is reduced by 7 bases and the J end by 2 bases; junction bases left unmatched: 10. CDR1 LGHNT and CDR2 FRNRAP were looked up in the germline V gene. The origin of this receptor is a man aged 18 to 35 in good health and CMV-seropositive. Recombination connected TRBV12-5 to TRBJ1-6; 8 junctional bases match TRBD1. Sequenced: PBMCs. The nucleotides read TGTGCTAGTGCCACCGGACAGGGACCTGCCTATAATTCACCCCTCCACTTT. The translation is CASATGQGPAYNSPLHF. With the rest looked up from the reference TRBV12-5 and TRBJ1-6 genes rather than sequenced, the full variable domain is DARVTQTPRHKVTEMGQEVTMRCQPILGHNTVFWYRQTMMQGLELLAYFRNRAPLDDSGMPKDRFSAEMPDATLATLKIQPSEPRDSAVYFCASATGQGPAYNSPLHFGNGTRLTVT.